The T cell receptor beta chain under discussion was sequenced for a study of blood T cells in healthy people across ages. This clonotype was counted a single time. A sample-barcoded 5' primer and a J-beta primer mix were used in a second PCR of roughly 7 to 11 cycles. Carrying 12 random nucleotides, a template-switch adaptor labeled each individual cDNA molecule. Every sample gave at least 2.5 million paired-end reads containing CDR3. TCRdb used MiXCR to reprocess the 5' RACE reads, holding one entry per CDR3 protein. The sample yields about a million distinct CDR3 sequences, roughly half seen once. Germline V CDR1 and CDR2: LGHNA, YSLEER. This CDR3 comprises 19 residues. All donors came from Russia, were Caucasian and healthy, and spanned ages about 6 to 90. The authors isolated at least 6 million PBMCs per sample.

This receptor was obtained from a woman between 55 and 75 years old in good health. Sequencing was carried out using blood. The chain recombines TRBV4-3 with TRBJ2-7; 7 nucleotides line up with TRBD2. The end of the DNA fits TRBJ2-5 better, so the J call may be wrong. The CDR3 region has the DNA TGCGCCAGCAGCCAAGGGGGCGAGGGCGCGGAGCGGGATTTAGAGACCCAGTACTTC. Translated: CASSQGGEGAERDLETQYF.